This entry concerns a single T cell receptor beta chain. Antigen specificity is unknown. V was pared by 0 bases and J by 6 bases, with 11 bases of the junction left unmatched. Germline V gives CDR1 LNHDA, CDR2 SQIVND (reference sequence). The CDR3 has 17 residues. This sample is part of a study of cytomegalovirus exposure and HLA in healthy donors. General study findings and limits: Later analysis identified a missense DCLRE1C variant that was linked to TCR beta V- and J-gene trimming. Donor immune exposure was known only as CMV serostatus. It was assumed in the presence/absence analyses that sequencing depth was roughly uniform across donors.

The PCR ran on 60 Vbeta and 13 Jbeta primers. Repertoires were generated with immunoSEQ multiplex PCR, while TCRdb's copy carries only in-frame clones and drops some. The sample has some 120,000 clones, and its top ten clones hold 2.5% to 3%. This rearrangement joins TRBV19 to TRBJ2-1; 7 bases are a match to TRBD2. Sequencing input: PBMCs. This sequence originates from a man aged 30-40 years in good health and CMV-seronegative. The CDR3 region has the DNA TGTGCCAGTAGTATAGATCTGGCGGGAGTAGTCCCCAATGAGCAGTTCTTC. Protein product: CASSIDLAGVVPNEQFF.